The rows below give T cell receptor beta chains drawn from one sample of a study of CD8+ T cells in alopecia areata. The method was immunoSEQ multiplex PCR; TCRdb's version includes in-frame clones alone and lacks a portion of them. The sample lists about 210,000 clones, less than 75% occurring once. The material sequenced was CD4+ T cells sorted from blood, taken at week 4, from a patient treated with tofacitinib. The receptors were sampled from a human donor with alopecia areata. The conserved cysteine and the conserved F or W are not part of the CDR3 here. A D gene is named only where the DNA matches it firmly.

d_call: -; j_call: TRBJ2-4; v_call: TRBV9; cdr3_aa: ASSVGVESKNIQY
d_call: -; j_call: TRBJ2-3; v_call: TRBV10-3; cdr3_aa: ASSGPFNTDTQY
d_call: -; j_call: TRBJ2-7; v_call: TRBV4-2; cdr3_aa: ASSQVLPGTSSHEQY
d_call: TRBD1; j_call: TRBJ1-5; v_call: TRBV19; cdr3_aa: ASSMGTGRLNQPQH
d_call: -; j_call: TRBJ2-2; v_call: TRBV7-2; cdr3_aa: ASSFSRGNNAGELF
d_call: TRBD1; j_call: TRBJ2-7; v_call: TRBV6-1; cdr3_aa: ASKMTGDSSYEQY
d_call: TRBD2; j_call: TRBJ2-1; v_call: TRBV14; cdr3_aa: ASSQDPPRLAGAHNEQF
d_call: -; j_call: TRBJ1-5; v_call: TRBV5-1; cdr3_aa: ASSLATSADPQH
d_call: -; j_call: TRBJ2-1; v_call: TRBV4-3; cdr3_aa: ASSHKALPGSHEQF
d_call: -; j_call: TRBJ2-7; v_call: TRBV6-6; cdr3_aa: ASSYSQQGNEQY
d_call: -; j_call: TRBJ2-1; v_call: TRBV7-2; cdr3_aa: ASSPPGVTGLNEQF